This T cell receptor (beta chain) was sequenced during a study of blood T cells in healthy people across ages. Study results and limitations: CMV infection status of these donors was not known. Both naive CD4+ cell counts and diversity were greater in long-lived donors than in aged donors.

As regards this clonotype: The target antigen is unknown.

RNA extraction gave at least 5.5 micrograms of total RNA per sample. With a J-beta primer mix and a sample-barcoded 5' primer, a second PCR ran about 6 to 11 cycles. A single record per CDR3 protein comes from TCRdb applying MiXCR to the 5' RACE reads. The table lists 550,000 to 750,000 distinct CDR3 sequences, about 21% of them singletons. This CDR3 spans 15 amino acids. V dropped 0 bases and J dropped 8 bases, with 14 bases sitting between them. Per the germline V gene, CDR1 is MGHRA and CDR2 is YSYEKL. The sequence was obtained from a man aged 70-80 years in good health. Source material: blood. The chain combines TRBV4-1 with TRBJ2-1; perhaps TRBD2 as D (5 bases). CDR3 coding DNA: TGCGCCAGCAGCCAAGAGGCGGGCAATGGCGATGAGCAGTTCTTC. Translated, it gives CASSQEAGNGDEQFF.